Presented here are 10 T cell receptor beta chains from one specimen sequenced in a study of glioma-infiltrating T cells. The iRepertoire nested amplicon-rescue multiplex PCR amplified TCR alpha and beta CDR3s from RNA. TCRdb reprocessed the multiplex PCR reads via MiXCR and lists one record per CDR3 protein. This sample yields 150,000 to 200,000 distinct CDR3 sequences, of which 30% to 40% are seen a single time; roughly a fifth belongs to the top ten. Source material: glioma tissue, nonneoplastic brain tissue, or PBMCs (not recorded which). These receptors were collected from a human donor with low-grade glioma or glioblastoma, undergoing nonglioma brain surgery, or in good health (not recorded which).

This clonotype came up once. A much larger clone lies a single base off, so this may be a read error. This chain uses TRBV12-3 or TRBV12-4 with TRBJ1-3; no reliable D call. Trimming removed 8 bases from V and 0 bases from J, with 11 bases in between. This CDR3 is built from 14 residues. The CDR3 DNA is TGTGCCAGCGGCCGGGGAGTCTCTGGAAACACCATATATTTT. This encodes CASGRGVSGNTIYF.

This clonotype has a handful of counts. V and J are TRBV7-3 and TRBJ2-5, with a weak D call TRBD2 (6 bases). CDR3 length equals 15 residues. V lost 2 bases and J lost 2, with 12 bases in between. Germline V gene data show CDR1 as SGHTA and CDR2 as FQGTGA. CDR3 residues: CASSLGGTAQETQYF. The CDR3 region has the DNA TGTGCCAGCAGCTTAGGGGGGACGGCACAAGAGACCCAGTACTTC. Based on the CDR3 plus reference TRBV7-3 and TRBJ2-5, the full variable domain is GAGVSQTPSNKVTEKGKYVELRCDPISGHTALYWYRQSLGQGPEFLIYFQGTGAADDSGLPNDRFFAVRPEGSVSTLKIQRTERGDSAVYLCASSLGGTAQETQYFGPGTRLLVL.

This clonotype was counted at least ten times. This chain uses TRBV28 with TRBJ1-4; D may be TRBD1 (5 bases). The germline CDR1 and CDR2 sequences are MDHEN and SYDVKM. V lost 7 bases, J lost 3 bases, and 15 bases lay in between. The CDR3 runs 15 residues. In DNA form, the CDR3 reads TGTGCCAGCAAGGCAGGGTACTTGTCTAATGAAAAACTGTTTTTT. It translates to CASKAGYLSNEKLFF.

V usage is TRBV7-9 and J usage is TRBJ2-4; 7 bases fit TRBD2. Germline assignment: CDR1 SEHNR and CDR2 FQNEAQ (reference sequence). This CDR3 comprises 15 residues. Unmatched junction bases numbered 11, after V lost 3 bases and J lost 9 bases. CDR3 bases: TGTGCCAGCAGCTTCTCCGACGGACTAGTATCCATTCAGTACTTC. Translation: CASSFSDGLVSIQYF.

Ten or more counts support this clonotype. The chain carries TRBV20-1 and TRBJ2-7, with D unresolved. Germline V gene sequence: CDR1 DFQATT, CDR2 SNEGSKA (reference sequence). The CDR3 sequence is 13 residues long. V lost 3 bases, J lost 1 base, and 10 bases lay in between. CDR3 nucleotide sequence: TGCAGTGCTAGGACCCCGCGGTCCTACGAGCAGTACTTC. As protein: CSARTPRSYEQYF.

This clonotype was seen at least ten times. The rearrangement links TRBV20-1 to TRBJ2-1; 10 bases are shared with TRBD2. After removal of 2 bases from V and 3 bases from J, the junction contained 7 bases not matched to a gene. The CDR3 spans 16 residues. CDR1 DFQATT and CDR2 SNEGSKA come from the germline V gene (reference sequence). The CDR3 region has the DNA TGCAGTGCTAGAACCATAGCGGGAGGCGTCTACAATGAGCAGTTCTTC. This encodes CSARTIAGGVYNEQFF.

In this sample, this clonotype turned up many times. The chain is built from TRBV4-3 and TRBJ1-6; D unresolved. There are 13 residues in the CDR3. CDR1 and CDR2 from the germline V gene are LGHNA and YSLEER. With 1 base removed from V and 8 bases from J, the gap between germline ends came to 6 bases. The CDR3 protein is CASSQVKYSPLHF. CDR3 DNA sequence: TGCGCCAGCAGCCAAGTGAAGTATTCACCCCTCCACTTT.

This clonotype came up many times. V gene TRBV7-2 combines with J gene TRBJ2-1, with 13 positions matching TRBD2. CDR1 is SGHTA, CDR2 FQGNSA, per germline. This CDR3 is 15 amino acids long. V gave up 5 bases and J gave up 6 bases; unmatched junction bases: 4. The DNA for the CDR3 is TGTGCCAGCAGCCCGGGACTAGCGGGACTCAATGAGCAGTTCTTC. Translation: CASSPGLAGLNEQFF. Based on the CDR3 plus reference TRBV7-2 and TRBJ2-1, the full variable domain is GAGVSQSPSNKVTEKGKDVELRCDPISGHTALYWYRQSLGQGLEFLIYFQGNSAPDKSGLPSDRFSAERTGGSVSTLTIQRTQQEDSAVYLCASSPGLAGLNEQFFGPGTRLTVL.

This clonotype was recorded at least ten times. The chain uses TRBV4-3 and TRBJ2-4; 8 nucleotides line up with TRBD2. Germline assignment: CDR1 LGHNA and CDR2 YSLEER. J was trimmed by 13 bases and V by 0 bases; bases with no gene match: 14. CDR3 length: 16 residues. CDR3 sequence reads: CASSQDRPRAGGFQYF. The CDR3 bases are TGCGCCAGCAGCCAAGATCGCCCCAGGGCGGGAGGCTTCCAGTACTTC.

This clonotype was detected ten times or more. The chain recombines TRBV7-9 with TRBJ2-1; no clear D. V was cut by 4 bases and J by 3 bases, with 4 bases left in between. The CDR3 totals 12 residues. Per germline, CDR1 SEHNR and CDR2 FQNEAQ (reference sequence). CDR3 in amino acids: CASSYHYNEQFF. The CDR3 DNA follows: TGTGCCAGCAGCTACCACTACAATGAGCAGTTCTTC.